The 30 T cell receptor beta chains presented below share a single source sample, sequenced in a study of blood T cells in healthy people across ages. A second PCR, run for roughly 7 to 11 cycles, used a sample-barcoded 5' primer plus a J-beta primer mix. TCRdb re-analysed the 5' RACE reads in MiXCR, keeping a single row per CDR3 protein. The repertoire has roughly 1.5 million distinct CDR3 sequences, less than 45% of them found once; the top ten carry under 5%. The sample comprised blood. The receptors derive from a woman under 30 in good health.

This chain uses TRBV28 with TRBJ2-1, with D maybe TRBD2 (5 bases). Germline lookup yields CDR1 MDHEN and CDR2 SYDVKM. Trimming cost V 2 bases and J 0 bases, with 20 bases left between them. CDR3 size: 19 residues. CDR3 in DNA: TGTGCCAGCAGTTTAGTCTCGGGGTTGGGCGGAAGCTCCTACAATGAGCAGTTCTTC. The encoded protein is CASSLVSGLGGSSYNEQFF. The variable domain in full, with the rest retrieved from reference TRBV28 and TRBJ2-1, is DVKVTQSSRYLVKRTGEKVFLECVQDMDHENMFWYRQDPGLGLRLIYFSYDVKMKEKGDIPEGYSVSREKKERFSLILESASTNQTSMYLCASSLVSGLGGSSYNEQFFGPGTRLTVL.

The table lists this clonotype with many counts. V gene TRBV18 combines with J gene TRBJ1-2; no reliable D call. V dropped 8 bases and J dropped 1 base, with 11 bases sitting between them. The CDR3 has 13 amino acids. Germline assignment: CDR1 KGHSH and CDR2 LQKENI. Here the CDR3 DNA reads TGTGCCAGCAGTCCCGGGAGTAACTATGGCTACACCTTC. It encodes CASSPGSNYGYTF.

The rearrangement uses TRBV6-5 and TRBJ2-3; TRBD1 matches at 8 bases. The germline gives CDR1 MNHEY, CDR2 SVGAGI. The CDR3 runs 16 residues. J lost 2 bases, V lost 5 bases, and 9 bases had no gene match. The CDR3 nucleotides are TGTGCCAGCAGTATCCACCGGGACAGGTCCACAGATACGCAGTATTTT. This gives the protein CASSIHRDRSTDTQYF.

The chain is built from TRBV6-1 and TRBJ1-2, with D perhaps TRBD1 (6 bases). There are 14 residues in the CDR3. V lost 4 bases to trimming and J lost 4 bases, with 13 bases between them. The germline gives CDR1 MNHNS, CDR2 SASEGT. The CDR3 bases are TGTGCCAGCAGTGCCGCAGGGGTACCCTATGGCTACACCTTC. Its translation is CASSAAGVPYGYTF.

This chain joins TRBV20-1 and TRBJ2-1; 7 bases line up with TRBD2. Germline V lookup: CDR1 DFQATT, CDR2 SNEGSKA (reference sequence). The CDR3 is made up of 14 amino acids. The J segment lost 13 bases and the V segment lost 6 bases, leaving 18 bases of the junction unmatched. The CDR3 loop reads CSAYGLVTEETQFF. In DNA, the CDR3 is TGCAGTGCCTATGGACTAGTCACAGAAGAGACCCAGTTCTTC.

The V gene is TRBV29-1, the J gene TRBJ1-3; no clear D gene. The CDR3 extends over 14 amino acids. Trimming left V 7 bases short and J 0 bases short, with 13 bases between. Looked up from germline, CDR1 is SQVTM and CDR2 is ANQGSEA. CDR3 sequence: CSALTSHSGNTIYF. The CDR3 region has the DNA TGCAGCGCCCTAACCAGCCACTCTGGAAACACCATATATTTT. The whole variable domain, filled in from reference TRBV29-1 and TRBJ1-3, reads SAVISQKPSRDICQRGTSLTIQCQVDSQVTMMFWYRQQPGQSLTLIATANQGSEATYESGFVIDKFPISRPNLTFSTLTVSNMSPEDSSIYLCSALTSHSGNTIYFGEGSWLTVV.

V and J are TRBV25-1 and TRBJ1-3; no reliable D call. Trimming stripped 6 bases from V and 6 bases from J, with 6 bases between. The germline V gene encodes CDR1 MGHDK and CDR2 SYGVNS. This CDR3 contains 11 residues. The CDR3 DNA follows: TGTGCCAGCAGAGAAATAAACACCATATATTTT. This encodes CASREINTIYF.

V is TRBV12-5 and J is TRBJ1-4, with D uncertain. In germline, CDR1 is LGHNT, CDR2 FRNRAP. This CDR3 is 16 amino acids long. The V gene lost 5 bases and the J gene lost 8 bases, with 21 bases spanning the gap. CDR3 region: CASGLRSGSVGEKLFF. The CDR3 nucleotides read TGTGCTAGTGGTCTACGAAGTGGGTCAGTAGGGGAAAAACTGTTTTTT.

This chain connects TRBV20-1 to TRBJ2-6; D possibly corresponds to TRBD1 (6 bases). The V and J ends lost 5 bases and 0 bases respectively, with 14 bases between them. The V gene's germline CDR1 is DFQATT and CDR2 SNEGSKA (reference sequence). CDR3 length: 16 residues. Here the CDR3 reads CSAQDSQSSGANVLTF. DNA of the CDR3: TGCAGTGCTCAGGACAGCCAGAGCTCTGGGGCCAACGTCCTGACTTTC.

The J gene is TRBJ2-7, the V gene TRBV30; D uncertain. This CDR3 spans 13 amino acids. V was pared by 1 base and J by 5 bases, with 12 bases between. CDR1 and CDR2 from the germline V gene are GTSNPN and SVGIG (reference sequence). CDR3 sequence reads: CAWSGQVLHEQYF. Here the CDR3 DNA reads TGTGCCTGGAGTGGCCAGGTATTACACGAGCAGTACTTC.

This clonotype was seen more than once but under ten times. The gene calls are TRBV6-2 or TRBV6-3 and TRBJ2-7; D not resolved. CDR1 MNHEY and CDR2 SVGEGT come from the germline V gene. This CDR3 is 13 amino acids long. V was cut by 2 bases and J by 4 bases, with 9 bases left in between. The CDR3 loop is CASSYGLQYEQYF. The CDR3, as DNA: TGTGCCAGCAGTTACGGTTTGCAGTACGAGCAGTACTTC.

This sequence joins TRBV20-1 and TRBJ1-5, with 9 nucleotides matching TRBD1. The CDR3 has 15 amino acids. Germline trimming cut 3 bases from V and 2 bases from J; bases unmatched to any gene: 5. Germline loops: CDR1 DFQATT, CDR2 SNEGSKA (reference sequence). CDR3 nucleotides: TGCAGTGCTAGGGGACAGGGAGGAGGCAATCAGCCCCAGCATTTT. It translates to CSARGQGGGNQPQHF.

The chain is built from TRBV5-1 and TRBJ2-7; 9 nucleotides agree with TRBD1. The germline gives CDR1 SGHRS, CDR2 YFSETQ. The CDR3 sequence is 15 residues long. The V and J ends lost 6 bases and 1 base, in that order; junction bases with no gene match: 8. CDR3 sequence (DNA): TGCGCCAGCACATTGGCGGGACAGGGATCCTACGAGCAGTACTTC. Translation: CASTLAGQGSYEQYF.

This chain connects TRBV25-1 to TRBJ2-5; maybe TRBD2 (5 bases). CDR3 size: 14 residues. CDR1 is MGHDK and CDR2 is SYGVNS in the germline V gene. Trimming removed 8 bases at V and 3 bases at J, with 16 bases between. The CDR3 sequence is CASSTGGLKETQYF. The CDR3 DNA sequence: TGTGCCAGCTCGACGGGCGGGCTCAAAGAGACCCAGTACTTC. The full variable domain, completed using reference TRBV25-1 and TRBJ2-5, is EADIYQTPRYLVIGTGKKITLECSQTMGHDKMYWYQQDPGMELHLIHYSYGVNSTEKGDLSSESTVSRIRTEHFPLTLESARPSHTSQYLCASSTGGLKETQYFGPGTRLLVL.

The V gene is TRBV20-1, the J gene TRBJ1-1, with 9 bases fitting TRBD1. V lost 6 bases and J lost 3; bases outside the gene matches: 8. The CDR3 spans 14 residues. Looked up from germline, CDR1 is DFQATT and CDR2 is SNEGSKA (reference sequence). CDR3 protein: CSAETGGYYTEAFF. The CDR3 DNA is TGCAGTGCCGAGACAGGGGGATATTACACTGAAGCTTTCTTT.

This clonotype has a handful of counts. The chain carries TRBV30 and TRBJ1-1; D not resolved. The CDR3 totals 12 residues. Germline V gives CDR1 GTSNPN, CDR2 SVGIG (reference sequence). V was shortened by 5 bases and J by 5 bases, with 12 bases between the two germline ends. The CDR3 here is CAWGRDSTEAFF. In DNA, the CDR3 is TGTGCCTGGGGACGGGATTCAACTGAAGCTTTCTTT. The variable domain in full, completed from reference TRBV30 and TRBJ1-1, reads SQTIHQWPATLVQPVGSPLSLECTVEGTSNPNLYWYRQAAGRGLQLLFYSVGIGQISSEVPQNLSASRPQDRQFILSSKKLLLSDSGFYLCAWGRDSTEAFFGQGTRLTVV.

Concerning this clonotype itself: At one boundary the junction diverges from the germline segment, which might be a read error. The chain recombines TRBV6-5 with TRBJ1-2; 8 bases are a match to TRBD1. Germline assignment: CDR1 MNHEY and CDR2 SVGAGI. There are 13 residues in the CDR3. The chain's CDR3 is CASGRTGTHGHTF. CDR3 coding DNA: TGTGCCAGCGGTCGGACAGGGACCCATGGCCACACCTTC.

The chain carries TRBV29-1 and TRBJ2-3; 7 positions match TRBD2. From germline, CDR1 is SQVTM and CDR2 ANQGSEA. The V segment lost 6 bases and the J segment 0 bases; nucleotides outside the gene matches: 3. This CDR3 spans 13 amino acids. CDR3 in DNA: TGCAGCGTGACGACTAGCAGCACAGATACGCAGTATTTT. It specifies CSVTTSSTDTQYF.

With regard to this clonotype: Here the CDR3 omits its conserved ending phenylalanine or tryptophan, so a read error is the likely source. CDR3 protein: CASKLGLSDEQYI. The CDR3 DNA reads TGTGCAAGCAAATTGGGGTTGTCCGACGAGCAGTACATC. The rearrangement links TRBV12-3 or TRBV12-4 to TRBJ2-7; D remains unclear. The CDR3 extends over 13 amino acids.

This clonotype has more than one count but fewer than ten. The CDR3: CASSLPRGGTEAFF. In DNA form, the CDR3 reads TGTGCCAGCAGTCTCCCTAGGGGGGGGACTGAAGCTTTCTTT. V is TRBV25-1 and J is TRBJ1-1; a possible D gene is TRBD1 (6 bases). The V gene's germline CDR1 is MGHDK and CDR2 SYGVNS. V dropped 5 bases and J dropped 5 bases, with 15 bases sitting between them. This CDR3 is 14 amino acids long.

In nucleotides, the CDR3 is TGCGCCAGCAGGGACGATTTAACTCTCGGAGATGAGCAGTTCTTC. Protein: CASRDDLTLGDEQFF. The V call is TRBV5-1, the J call TRBJ2-1; D gene uncertain. The CDR3 is 15 residues long. The V end was cut by 5 bases, the J end by 8 bases, with 20 bases between. Germline V gene sequence: CDR1 SGHRS, CDR2 YFSETQ.

V usage is TRBV20-1 and J usage is TRBJ1-2; 11 nucleotides agree with TRBD1. Germline CDR1 DFQATT, CDR2 SNEGSKA (reference sequence). CDR3 size: 13 residues. CDR3 sequence reads: CRARTGGVYGYTF. Written as DNA, the CDR3 is TGCAGGGCAAGGACAGGGGGCGTCTATGGCTACACCTTC.

This clonotype was observed a few times. The chain employs TRBV12-3 or TRBV12-4 and TRBJ2-7; D uncertain. V gave up 1 base and J gave up 6 bases, with 7 bases separating them. This CDR3 is 12 amino acids long. CDR3 DNA sequence: TGTGCCAGCAGTTTAGAACAGCTCGAGCAGTACTTC. Translation: CASSLEQLEQYF.

This chain connects TRBV20-1 to TRBJ2-1; no firm D call. The CDR3 contains 13 residues. Germline V CDR1 and CDR2: DFQATT, SNEGSKA (reference sequence). The chain's CDR3 is CRTLTASRNEQFF. For the CDR3, the DNA is TGCAGGACTCTGACGGCTTCGCGCAATGAGCAGTTCTTC.

This clonotype was detected a few times. This sequence joins TRBV7-8 and TRBJ2-7; TRBD2 matches 11 bases. The junction had 8 bases not matched to a gene; V was cut back by 3 bases and J by 4 bases. CDR1 and CDR2 (germline): SGHVS, FQNEAQ. This CDR3 contains 16 residues. CDR3 sequence (DNA): TGTGCCAGCAGCTTTTGGCTAGCGGGGGGCCGGTACGAGCAGTACTTC. It codes for CASSFWLAGGRYEQYF.

This clonotype was picked up a small number of times. The V and J genes are TRBV6-2 or TRBV6-3 and TRBJ2-3; D ambiguous. CDR1 is MNHEY, CDR2 SVGEGT, per germline. V was clipped by 7 bases and J by 0 bases, with 11 bases between them. The CDR3 totals 14 residues. CDR3 sequence: CASTLTTSTDTQYF. In DNA, the CDR3 is TGTGCCAGCACTCTGACAACTAGCACAGATACGCAGTATTTT.

This clonotype turned up a few times. The chain is built from TRBV4-3 and TRBJ2-3; 13 bases match TRBD2. The junction had 7 bases not matched to a gene; V was cut back by 3 bases and J by 1 base. This CDR3 has 18 amino acids. CDR1 is LGHNA, CDR2 YSLEER, per germline. The CDR3 nucleotides read TGCGCCAGCAGCCATTTCGGACTAGCGGGAGACGGCACAGATACGCAGTATTTT. Translated: CASSHFGLAGDGTDTQYF.

This clonotype is a singleton in its sample. The genes are TRBV9 and TRBJ2-5; D may be TRBD1 (6 bases). V lost 3 bases and J lost 5, with 14 bases in between. Germline values: CDR1 SGDLS, CDR2 YYNGEE. This CDR3 has 14 amino acids. The CDR3 reads CASSATGFVETQYF. CDR3 nucleotide sequence: TGTGCCAGCAGCGCAACAGGGTTCGTCGAGACCCAGTACTTC.

The chain carries TRBV7-2 and TRBJ2-7; TRBD2 matches 8 bases. Germline CDR1 and CDR2: SGHTA and FQGNSA. With 1 base clipped from V and 7 bases from J, the junction kept 6 bases outside the gene matches. The CDR3 spans 14 residues. The CDR3 reads CASSLESSGFEQYF. CDR3 nucleotide sequence: TGTGCCAGCAGCTTAGAGTCTAGCGGGTTTGAGCAGTACTTC.

This clonotype was counted only a few times. The rearrangement links TRBV29-1 to TRBJ1-2; TRBD1 aligns across 7 bases. J lost 4 bases, V lost 8 bases, and 4 bases had no gene match. Germline values: CDR1 SQVTM, CDR2 ANQGSEA. This CDR3 contains 11 residues. In DNA, the CDR3 is TGCAGCCTGGGGGACAGCTATGGCTACACCTTC. This translates into CSLGDSYGYTF.